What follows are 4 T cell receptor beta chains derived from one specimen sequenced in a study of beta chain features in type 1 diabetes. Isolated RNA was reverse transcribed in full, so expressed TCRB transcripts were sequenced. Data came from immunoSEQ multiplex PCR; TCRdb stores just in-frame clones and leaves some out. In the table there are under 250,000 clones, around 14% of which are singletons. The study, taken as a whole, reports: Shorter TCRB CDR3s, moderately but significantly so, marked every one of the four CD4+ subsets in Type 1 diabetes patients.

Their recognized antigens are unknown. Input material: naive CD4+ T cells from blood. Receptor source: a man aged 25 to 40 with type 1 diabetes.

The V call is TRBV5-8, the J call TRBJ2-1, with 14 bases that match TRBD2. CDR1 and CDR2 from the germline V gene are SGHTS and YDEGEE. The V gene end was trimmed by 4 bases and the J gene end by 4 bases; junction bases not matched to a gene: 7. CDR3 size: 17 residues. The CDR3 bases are TGTGCCAGCAGCATACGGACTAGCGGGAGGTCTTACAATGAGCAGTTCTTC. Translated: CASSIRTSGRSYNEQFF.

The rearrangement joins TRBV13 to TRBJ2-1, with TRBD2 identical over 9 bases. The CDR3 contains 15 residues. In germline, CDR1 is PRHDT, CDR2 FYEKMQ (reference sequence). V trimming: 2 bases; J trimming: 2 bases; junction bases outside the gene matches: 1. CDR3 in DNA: TGTGCCAGCAGCTTACGACTAGCGGCCTACAATGAGCAGTTCTTC. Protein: CASSLRLAAYNEQFF.

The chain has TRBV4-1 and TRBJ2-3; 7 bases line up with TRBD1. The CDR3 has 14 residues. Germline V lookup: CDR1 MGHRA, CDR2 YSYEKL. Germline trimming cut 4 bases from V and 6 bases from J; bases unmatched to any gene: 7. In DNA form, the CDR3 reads TGCGCCAGCAGCCGAATACGCAGGGGGGATACGCAGTATTTT. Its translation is CASSRIRRGDTQYF.

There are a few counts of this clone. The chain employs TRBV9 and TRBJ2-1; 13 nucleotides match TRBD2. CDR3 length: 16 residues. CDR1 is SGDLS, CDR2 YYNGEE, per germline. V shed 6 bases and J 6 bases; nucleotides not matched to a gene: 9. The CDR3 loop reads CASTSGGLAGSNEQFF. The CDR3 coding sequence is TGTGCCAGCACCTCCGGGGGACTAGCGGGGTCCAATGAGCAGTTCTTC.